These 5 T cell receptor beta chains came from one sample sequenced in a study of cytomegalovirus exposure and HLA in healthy donors. The PCR used 60 Vbeta and 13 Jbeta primers. Sequencing used immunoSEQ multiplex PCR; TCRdb keeps in-frame clones, though not all of them. The table records 150,000 to 200,000 clones, approximately 71% of them present only once. Sequenced material: PBMCs. These receptors all come from a man aged 18 to 29 in good health and CMV-seropositive.

The V gene is TRBV27, the J gene TRBJ1-5; D remains unclear. V was clipped by 1 base and J by 3 bases, with 22 bases between them. The CDR3 consists of 19 residues. Germline lookup yields CDR1 MNHEY and CDR2 SMNVEV (reference sequence). In DNA form, the CDR3 reads TGTGCCAGCAGTTTATTTGCATCCGTGGAGGGAAGTTTCAATCAGCCCCAGCATTTT. This codes for CASSLFASVEGSFNQPQHF.

The chain employs TRBV19 and TRBJ2-5; 10 bases are a match to TRBD2. CDR3 length: 14 residues. The J segment lost 4 bases and the V segment lost 5 bases, leaving 4 bases of the junction unmatched. Germline CDR1 reads LNHDA; CDR2 reads SQIVND (reference sequence). CDR3 coding DNA: TGTGCCAGTAGTCCGTTAGCGGGAGGAGAGACCCAGTACTTC. Translating it yields CASSPLAGGETQYF.

J is TRBJ2-7 and V is TRBV7-9; 7 nucleotides line up with TRBD2. This CDR3 spans 17 amino acids. Trimming cost V 2 bases and J 2 bases; bases outside gene matches: 12. Germline V gene lookup returns CDR1 SEHNR and CDR2 FQNEAQ (reference sequence). The CDR3 sequence is CASSLTPGQGGTYEQYF. The CDR3, as DNA: TGTGCCAGCAGCTTAACCCCCGGCCAGGGAGGGACCTACGAGCAGTACTTC.

The V gene is TRBV15, the J gene TRBJ2-7; 11 nucleotides line up with TRBD2. CDR1 LNHNV and CDR2 YYDKDF come from the germline V gene (reference sequence). The trim removed 3 bases at V and 2 bases at J, leaving 0 bases unmatched. This CDR3 region has 14 residues. DNA of the CDR3: TGTGCCACCAGCAGGACTAGCGGGACCTACGAGCAGTACTTC. It is translated as CATSRTSGTYEQYF.

V is TRBV19 and J is TRBJ2-7, with a tentative D call TRBD2 (6 bases). With 5 bases removed from V and 3 bases from J, the gap between germline ends came to 17 bases. The germline gives CDR1 LNHDA, CDR2 SQIVND (reference sequence). This CDR3 region has 15 residues. The DNA of the CDR3 is TGTGCCAGTAGTCTACAGGCCGGAGGGCGCTACGAGCAGTACTTC. It is translated as CASSLQAGGRYEQYF.